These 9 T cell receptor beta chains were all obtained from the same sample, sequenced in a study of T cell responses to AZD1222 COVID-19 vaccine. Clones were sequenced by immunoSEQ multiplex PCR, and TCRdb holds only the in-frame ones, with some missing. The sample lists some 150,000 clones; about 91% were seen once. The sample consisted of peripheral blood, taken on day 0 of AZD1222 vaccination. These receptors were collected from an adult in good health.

CDR3 coding DNA: TGTGCCAGCAGCCCGACAGGGGAAGGAACCTACGAGCAGTACTTC. Residues: CASSPTGEGTYEQYF. This chain uses TRBV9 with TRBJ2-7; TRBD1 matches at 8 bases. Germline values: CDR1 SGDLS, CDR2 YYNGEE. This CDR3 has 15 amino acids. J was trimmed by 2 bases and V by 4 bases; bases with no gene match: 8.

This CDR3 is CASSRTGNEQFF. CDR3 coding DNA: TGTGCCAGCAGCCGGACCGGGAATGAGCAGTTCTTC. This chain links TRBV6-2 or TRBV6-3 with TRBJ2-1; no definite D call. From germline, CDR1 is MNHEY and CDR2 SVGEGT. The CDR3 covers 12 residues. V lost 6 bases and J 7 bases, leaving 10 bases between the germline ends.

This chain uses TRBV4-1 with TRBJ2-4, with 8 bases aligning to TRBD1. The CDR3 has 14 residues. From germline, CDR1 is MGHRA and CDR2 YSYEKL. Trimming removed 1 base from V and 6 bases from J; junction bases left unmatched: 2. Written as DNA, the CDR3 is TGCGCCAGCAGCCAAGCAGGACAGGGAAACATTCAGTACTTC. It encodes CASSQAGQGNIQYF.

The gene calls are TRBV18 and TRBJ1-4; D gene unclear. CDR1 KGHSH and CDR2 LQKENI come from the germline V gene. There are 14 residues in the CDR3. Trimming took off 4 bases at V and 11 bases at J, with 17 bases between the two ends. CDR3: CASSRAEDVGKLFF. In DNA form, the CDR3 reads TGTGCCAGCTCACGGGCAGAAGACGTAGGTAAACTGTTTTTT.

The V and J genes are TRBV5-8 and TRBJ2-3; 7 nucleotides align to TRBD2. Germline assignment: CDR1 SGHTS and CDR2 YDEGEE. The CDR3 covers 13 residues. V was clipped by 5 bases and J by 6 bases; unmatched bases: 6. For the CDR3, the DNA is TGTGCCAGCAGGGGAAACGGGAGGGATACGCAGTATTTT. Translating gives CASRGNGRDTQYF.

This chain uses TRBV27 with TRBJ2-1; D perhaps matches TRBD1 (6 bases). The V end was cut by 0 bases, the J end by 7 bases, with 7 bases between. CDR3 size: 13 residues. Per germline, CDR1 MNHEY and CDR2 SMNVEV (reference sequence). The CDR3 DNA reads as TGTGCCAGCAGTTTATCGAGGGGGAATGAGCAGTTCTTC. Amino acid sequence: CASSLSRGNEQFF.

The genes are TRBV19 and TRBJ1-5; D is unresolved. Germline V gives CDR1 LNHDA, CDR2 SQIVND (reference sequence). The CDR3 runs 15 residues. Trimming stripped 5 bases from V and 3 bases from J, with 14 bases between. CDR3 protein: CASSPQAAYNQPQHF. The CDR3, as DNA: TGTGCCAGTAGTCCGCAGGCGGCCTACAATCAGCCCCAGCATTTT. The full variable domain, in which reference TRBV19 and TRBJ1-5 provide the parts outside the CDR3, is DGGITQSPKYLFRKEGQNVTLSCEQNLNHDAMYWYRQDPGQGLRLIYYSQIVNDFQKGDIAEGYSVSREKKESFPLTVTSAQKNPTAFYLCASSPQAAYNQPQHFGDGTRLSIL.

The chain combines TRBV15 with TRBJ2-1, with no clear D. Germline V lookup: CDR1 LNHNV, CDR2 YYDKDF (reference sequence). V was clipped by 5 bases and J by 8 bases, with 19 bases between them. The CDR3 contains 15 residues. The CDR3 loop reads CATSSRGFRGDEQFF. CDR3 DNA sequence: TGTGCCACCAGCTCAAGAGGCTTCCGAGGCGATGAGCAGTTCTTC.

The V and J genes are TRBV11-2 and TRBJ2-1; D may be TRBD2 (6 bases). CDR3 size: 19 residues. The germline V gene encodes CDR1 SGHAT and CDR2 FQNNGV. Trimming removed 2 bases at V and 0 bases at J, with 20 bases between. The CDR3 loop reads CASSLTPHLATSSYNEQFF. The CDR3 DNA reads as TGTGCCAGCAGCTTAACCCCCCACCTAGCGACGAGCTCCTACAATGAGCAGTTCTTC.